This T cell receptor beta chain originates from a study of OX40 agonist ivuxolimab in advanced cancers. CDR1 MDHEN and CDR2 SYDVKM come from the germline V gene. The length of the CDR3 is 13 residues. V was pared by 8 bases and J by 2 bases, with 10 bases between. Measured with immunoSEQ multiplex PCR; TCRdb has only the in-frame clones, and not every one. The table records 60,000 to 65,000 clones, roughly 89% of them present only once. A word on this clone: Antigen specificity is unknown.

Whole-study results and caveats: Normalized T-cell clonal expansion was also low in some nonresponders.

The origin of this receptor is an adult with an advanced solid tumor such as melanoma, head and neck, liver or kidney cancer. The J gene is TRBJ1-3, the V gene TRBV28; a possible D gene is TRBD1 (6 bases). The sample consisted of CD4+ or CD8+ T cells sorted from blood, taken in a trial of the OX40 agonist ivuxolimab. CDR3 sequence reads: CASEGGPGNTIYF. The DNA for the CDR3 is TGTGCCAGCGAGGGGGGGCCTGGAAACACCATATATTTT.